Following are 18 T cell receptor beta chains from one sample sequenced in a study of blood T cell repertoires in COVID-19. The protocol was immunoSEQ multiplex PCR, while the TCRdb copy is restricted to in-frame clones and leaves out a portion. The table lists about 55,000 clones, around 85% of them singletons, with 16% in the top ten. The material sequenced was peripheral blood. All receptors come from a human donor in a cohort sampled during active COVID-19.

The genes are TRBV7-9 and TRBJ2-5; 8 bases fit TRBD1. V shed 3 bases and J 4 bases; nucleotides not matched to a gene: 7. CDR3 length: 15 amino acids. In germline, CDR1 is SEHNR, CDR2 FQNEAQ (reference sequence). CDR3: CASSFTTGVIETQYF. The DNA of the CDR3 is TGTGCCAGCAGCTTTACGACAGGGGTGATAGAGACCCAGTACTTC.

The V call is TRBV2, the J call TRBJ1-6; 8 bases match TRBD1. From germline, CDR1 is SNHLY and CDR2 FYNNEI. V lost 0 bases, J lost 10 bases, and 2 bases stayed unmatched. CDR3 length: 14 residues. CDR3 loop: CASSEAPGGSPLHF. As DNA, the CDR3 is TGTGCCAGCAGTGAAGCGCCAGGGGGCTCACCCCTCCACTTT.

This chain links TRBV6-5 with TRBJ2-7; 10 bases align to TRBD1. The V segment lost 8 bases and the J segment 5 bases; nucleotides outside the gene matches: 9. Germline V gene lookup returns CDR1 MNHEY and CDR2 SVGAGI. This CDR3 has 14 residues. The CDR3 DNA reads as TGTGCCAGCCACACGGACAGGGGGGAGCACGAGCAGTACTTC. Amino acids: CASHTDRGEHEQYF.

The rearrangement joins TRBV5-4 to TRBJ2-1; 7 positions match TRBD2. The CDR3 has 16 residues. With V trimmed by 0 bases and J by 2 bases, 5 bases remained unmatched. CDR1 and CDR2 (germline): SGHNT, YYREEE (reference sequence). In nucleotides, the CDR3 is TGTGCCAGCAGCTTGGGGCGGGAGAAAGCCTACAATGAGCAGTTCTTC. It specifies CASSLGREKAYNEQFF.

The chain has TRBV3-1 (or the pseudogene TRBV3-2) and TRBJ1-6; 10 bases match TRBD1. This CDR3 spans 13 amino acids. The V gene's germline CDR1 is LGHDT and CDR2 YNNKEL (reference sequence). With V trimmed by 3 bases and J by 11 bases, 1 base remained unmatched. The CDR3 loop is CASSHGQGAPLHF. Here the CDR3 DNA reads TGTGCCAGCAGCCATGGACAGGGGGCACCCCTCCACTTT.

Note on this clone: The same CDR3 also results from other DNA sequences found in this sample. CDR3 protein: CASSLGQGYEKLFF. The CDR3 DNA is TGCGCCAGCAGCTTGGGACAGGGGTATGAAAAACTGTTTTTT. This chain joins TRBV5-1 and TRBJ1-4; 8 positions match TRBD1. With V trimmed by 0 bases and J by 6 bases, 1 base remained unmatched. The CDR3 contains 14 residues. CDR1 is SGHRS, CDR2 YFSETQ, per germline.

The chain recombines TRBV18 with TRBJ1-1; D is uncertain. CDR1 and CDR2 from the germline V gene are KGHSH and LQKENI. This CDR3 has 16 amino acids. The ends were cut back, 1 base at V and 0 bases at J, with 12 bases in the middle. This CDR3 is CASSPRAVGMNTEAFF. The CDR3 nucleotides read TGTGCCAGCTCACCACGAGCGGTAGGAATGAACACTGAAGCTTTCTTT.

The rearrangement uses TRBV10-3 and TRBJ2-7; TRBD1 matches 9 bases. Germline trimming cut 11 bases from V and 3 bases from J; bases unmatched to any gene: 11. Germline V lookup: CDR1 ENHRY, CDR2 SYGVKD. CDR3 length: 14 residues. CDR3 in amino acids: CASTWGTGFYEQYF. The CDR3 coding sequence is TGTGCCTCTACCTGGGGGACAGGGTTCTACGAGCAGTACTTC.

The rearrangement uses TRBV12-3 or TRBV12-4 and TRBJ2-1, with unresolved D. This CDR3 contains 12 residues. V shed 8 bases and J shed 10 bases, with 15 bases lying between them. DNA of the CDR3: TGTGCCAGCTCTACCGGGTACCGGGAGCAGTTCTTC. This translates into CASSTGYREQFF.

This chain uses TRBV6-5 with TRBJ2-2; D possibly corresponds to TRBD2 (6 bases). Trimming shortened V by 5 bases and J by 1 base, and 11 bases separated the two germline ends. Germline V gene lookup returns CDR1 MNHEY and CDR2 SVGAGI. The CDR3 sequence is 15 residues long. CDR3 bases: TGTGCCAGCAGTCCCTCCGGGAGGAACACCGGGGAGCTGTTTTTT. This encodes CASSPSGRNTGELFF.

The V gene is TRBV27, the J gene TRBJ2-2, with 12 bases lining up with TRBD2. This CDR3 is built from 18 residues. Germline CDR1 and CDR2: MNHEY and SMNVEV (reference sequence). Trimming took 6 bases from V and 7 from J; bases not matched to a gene: 15. The CDR3 protein is CASRGMTSGSGFVGELFF. The CDR3 bases are TGTGCCAGCAGGGGGATGACTAGCGGGAGTGGTTTTGTCGGGGAGCTGTTTTTT.

The J gene is TRBJ2-7, the V gene TRBV6-5; 7 positions agree with TRBD1. The germline V gene encodes CDR1 MNHEY and CDR2 SVGAGI. The CDR3 sequence is 16 residues long. J gave up 4 bases and V 0 bases, and 9 bases lay outside the gene matches. CDR3 residues: CASSYSLGRDSYEQYF. The CDR3 nucleotides read TGTGCCAGCAGTTACTCTTTGGGCAGGGACAGTTACGAGCAGTACTTC.

V and J are TRBV5-1 and TRBJ1-1; 7 nucleotides match TRBD1. Germline-derived CDR1 and CDR2 are SGHRS and YFSETQ. After removal of 0 bases from V and 4 bases from J, the junction contained 6 bases not matched to a gene. CDR3 length: 15 amino acids. This CDR3 reads CASSLEGASSTEAFF. CDR3 sequence (DNA): TGCGCCAGCAGCTTGGAGGGGGCGAGTAGCACTGAAGCTTTCTTT.

The chain employs TRBV28 and TRBJ2-1; the match to TRBD2 covers 9 bases. From germline, CDR1 is MDHEN and CDR2 SYDVKM. This CDR3 comprises 15 residues. Trimming at V came to 6 bases and at J to 2 bases, leaving 5 bases not matched to a gene. This chain's CDR3 is CASRISGGAYNEQFF. The CDR3 coding sequence is TGTGCCAGCAGGATTAGCGGGGGCGCCTACAATGAGCAGTTCTTC.

The rearrangement joins TRBV4-1 to TRBJ1-2; D gene ambiguous. This CDR3 is built from 14 residues. Germline loops: CDR1 MGHRA, CDR2 YSYEKL. V gave up 5 bases and J gave up 8 bases, with 18 bases separating them. The CDR3 protein is CASSFGVEARGYTF. CDR3 in DNA: TGCGCCAGCAGCTTCGGGGTCGAAGCACGGGGCTACACCTTC.

The chain links TRBV5-6 to TRBJ1-1, with 7 bases lining up with TRBD1. The V gene end was trimmed by 0 bases and the J gene end by 0 bases; junction bases not matched to a gene: 2. This CDR3 region has 15 residues. Germline V CDR1 and CDR2: SGHDT, YYEEEE. CDR3 DNA: TGTGCCAGCAGCTTGGGGACAGGCGTGAACACTGAAGCTTTCTTT. Its translation: CASSLGTGVNTEAFF.

The chain joins TRBV28 to TRBJ1-1, with 10 bases that match TRBD1. V was pared by 6 bases and J by 7 bases, with 8 bases of the junction left unmatched. The CDR3 length is 14 residues. Germline CDR1 is MDHEN and CDR2 is SYDVKM. The CDR3 sequence is CASSRGDRGGEAFF. The DNA of the CDR3 is TGTGCCAGCAGCCGAGGGGACAGGGGCGGTGAAGCTTTCTTT.

The J gene is TRBJ2-1, the V gene TRBV4-2, with 12 positions matching TRBD2. J gave up 0 bases and V 2 bases, and 17 bases lay outside the gene matches. The CDR3 is 22 residues long. Germline assignment: CDR1 LGHNA and CDR2 YNFKEQ. The CDR3 region has the DNA TGTGCCAGCAGCCAACCCCCGGGCGCTAGCGGGGGGGCTTCGAGCTCCTACAATGAGCAGTTCTTC. This codes for CASSQPPGASGGASSSYNEQFF.